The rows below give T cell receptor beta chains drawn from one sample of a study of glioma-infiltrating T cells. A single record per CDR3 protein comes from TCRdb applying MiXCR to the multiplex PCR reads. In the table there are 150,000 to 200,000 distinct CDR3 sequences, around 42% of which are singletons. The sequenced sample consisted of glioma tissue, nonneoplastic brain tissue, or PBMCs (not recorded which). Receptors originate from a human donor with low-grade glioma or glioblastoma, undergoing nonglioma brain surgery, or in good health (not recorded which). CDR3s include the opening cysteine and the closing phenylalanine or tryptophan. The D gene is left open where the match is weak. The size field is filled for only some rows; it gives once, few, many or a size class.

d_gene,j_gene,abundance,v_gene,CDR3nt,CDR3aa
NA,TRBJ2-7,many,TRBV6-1,TGTGCCAGCATGGACAGATCCTACGAGCAGTACTTC,CASMDRSYEQYF
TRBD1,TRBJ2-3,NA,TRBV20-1,TGCAGTGCGAAAATTCAGGGGACAGCCCCCTCCGCAGATACGCAGTATTTT,CSAKIQGTAPSADTQYF
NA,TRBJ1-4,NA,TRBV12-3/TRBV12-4,TGTGCCAGCAGTTTTTCATCAGGAAAACTGTTTTTT,CASSFSSGKLFF
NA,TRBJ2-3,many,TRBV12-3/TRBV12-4,TGTGCCAGCCGGTCCCCTACGGATACGCAGTATTTT,CASRSPTDTQYF
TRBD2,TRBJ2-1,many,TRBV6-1,TGTGCCAGCAGTCGGGGGGGTAACCTCAATGAGCAGTTCTTC,CASSRGGNLNEQFF
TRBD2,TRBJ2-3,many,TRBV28,TGTGCCAGCATACCTGTGGGTAGACCACTAGCGGGAGATACGCAGTATTTT,CASIPVGRPLAGDTQYF
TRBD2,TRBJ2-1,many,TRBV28,TGTGCCAGCAGTGGGACTAGCGTTTACAATGAGCAGTTCTTC,CASSGTSVYNEQFF
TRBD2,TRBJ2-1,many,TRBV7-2,TGTGCCAGCAGCTTGGCGGGAGAGTTCGATGAGCAGTTCTTC,CASSLAGEFDEQFF
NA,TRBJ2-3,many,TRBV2,TGTGCCAGCAGTATCCGCGGACTCGGCACAGATACGCAGTATTTT,CASSIRGLGTDTQYF
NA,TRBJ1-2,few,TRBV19,TGTGCCAGTAGTACCCGCCAGGACTATGGCTACACCTTC,CASSTRQDYGYTF
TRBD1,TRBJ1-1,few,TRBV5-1,TGCGCCAGCAGCTCAGGGACAGGGGTTTCGGAAGCTTTCTTT,CASSSGTGVSEAFF
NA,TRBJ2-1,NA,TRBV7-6,TGTGCCAGCAGCCCCGAGGCGAATGAGCAGTTCTTC,CASSPEANEQFF
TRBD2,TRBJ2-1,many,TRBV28,TGTGCCAGCAGTCAAACCTTAGCGGGCGGCTCCTACAATGAGCAGTTCTTC,CASSQTLAGGSYNEQFF